One TCR beta chain is described in this entry. This clonotype appeared a few times. Its antigen is currently not known. The record has no base qualities; no much larger clone is one base away. This record belongs to a study of T-cell reconstitution after alpha-beta-depleted transplantation in children (dated by TCRdb to between 2015 and 2016). About the investigation overall: Using TCR repertoire profiling, the study followed T-cell immune reconstitution in a quantitative way in children after TCRalphabeta/CD19-depleted allogeneic hematopoietic cell transplantation.

From cysteine to phenylalanine, the CDR3 is 17 amino acids long. Only the CDR3 part of the read is kept: 51 bases, read in frame from the first base. V is shortened by 6 bases, J by 0 bases, and the region joining them spans 15 bases. Libraries were made using PCR. This sample was sequenced with an Illumina HiSeq 2500. TCR libraries were prepared with molecular barcoding, using unique molecular identifiers to normalize TCRbeta repertoire quantification. The raw public reads went through TCRdb reprocessing: fastp at Q25, MiXCR clone calling, in-frame beta chains kept. Every distinct CDR3 protein forms one entry, paired with its most common genes and DNA. The sample table holds around 600,000 distinct CDR3 sequences, of which approximately 16% were seen once. Of the sample, about 1.1% is held by the ten largest clones.

The origin of this receptor is a human donor who donated a stem cell graft to a child with acute myeloid leukemia. Recombination joined TRBV12-3 or TRBV12-4 with TRBJ2-6; the D gene is perhaps TRBD1, on 6 matching bases. Sequenced here: PBMCs from the stem cell graft donor, sampled from the stem cell graft. The DNA sequence follows: TGTGCCAGCAGGTCTGCGGACAGCCTCTCTGGGGCCAACGTCCTGACTTTC. The resulting protein is CASRSADSLSGANVLTF.